The T cell receptor beta chain described here comes from a study of early T cells in non-severe SARS-CoV-2 infection. Across the study: Unpaired chains resulted from sequencing bulk RNA of unsorted whole blood.

The study, taken as a whole, reports: A preference for anti-spike CD8 responses marked VDJdb matching, which missed private and CD4 specificities.

Researchers attached unique molecular identifiers to individual cDNA molecules. One entry per CDR3 protein results from TCRdb running MiXCR on the 5' RACE reads. The profile shows tens of thousands of distinct CDR3 sequences, roughly 17% of them singletons. Germline lookup yields CDR1 GTSNPN and CDR2 SVGIG (reference sequence). This CDR3 is 13 amino acids long. With 5 bases removed from V and 4 bases from J, the gap between germline ends came to 12 bases. In the case of this clonotype: Its specificity is not known.

This TCR was sampled from an adult who was a healthcare worker with PCR-confirmed SARS-CoV-2 infection or an uninfected control (not recorded which). Sequences were derived from whole blood, sampled at baseline. The chain carries TRBV30 and TRBJ1-5; D might be TRBD1 (5 bases). The chain's CDR3 is CAWAPWGNQPQHF. CDR3 in DNA: TGTGCCTGGGCCCCTTGGGGGAATCAGCCCCAGCATTTT.